What follows are 13 T cell receptor beta chains derived from one specimen sequenced in a study of shared clonotypes between healthy human individuals. Libraries were prepared by immunoSEQ multiplex PCR; TCRdb keeps only in-frame clonotypes and omits some of them. The sample records fewer than 3 million clones, about 90% being singletons. Sequenced material: naive CD4+ T cells from PBMCs. As to subset: CD45RA+ positively selected. The receptor set was obtained from a man between 18 and 29 years old in good health. Some clones in this sample may be carry-over from other donors' samples.

This sequence joins TRBV7-9 and TRBJ2-2; possible D gene TRBD1, 6 bases. The germline V gene encodes CDR1 SEHNR and CDR2 FQNEAQ (reference sequence). V lost 0 bases, J lost 1 base, and 6 bases lay in between. The CDR3 extends over 15 amino acids. Written as DNA, the CDR3 is TGTGCCAGCAGCTTAGCACAGGGGAACACCGGGGAGCTGTTTTTT. This encodes CASSLAQGNTGELFF.

Here the CDR3 DNA reads TGTGCCAGCAGCTCAGAACAGGGGAGCGGTGGCTACACCTTC. It yields the protein CASSSEQGSGGYTF. The chain joins TRBV7-9 to TRBJ1-2; TRBD1 agrees at 7 bases. The ends lost 4 bases at V and 7 bases at J; junction bases unmatched: 9. The CDR3 runs to 14 residues. Germline V gene sequence: CDR1 SEHNR, CDR2 FQNEAQ (reference sequence).

This chain uses TRBV19 with TRBJ1-2, with D possibly TRBD1 on 5 matching bases. Germline lookup yields CDR1 LNHDA and CDR2 SQIVND (reference sequence). This CDR3 has 13 amino acids. V lost 6 bases and J 2 bases, leaving 10 bases between the germline ends. The CDR3 here is CASRSDRNYGYTF. As DNA, the CDR3 is TGTGCCAGTAGGTCAGACAGAAACTATGGCTACACCTTC.

In the case of this clone: The sample contains more than one DNA sequence encoding this CDR3. This sequence joins TRBV6-5 and TRBJ1-2; D not resolved. Trimming took 0 bases from V and 4 from J, leaving 9 bases between them. Germline V gene data show CDR1 as MNHEY and CDR2 as SVGAGI. The CDR3 sequence is 14 residues long. Here the CDR3 DNA reads TGTGCCAGCAGTTACTCTAGGGCAGGCTATGGCTACACCTTC. Translated, it gives CASSYSRAGYGYTF.

J is TRBJ2-7 and V is TRBV15; TRBD2 matches at 13 bases. The CDR3 runs 17 residues. After removal of 3 bases from V and 6 bases from J, the junction contained 11 bases not matched to a gene. The germline CDR1 and CDR2 sequences are LNHNV and YYDKDF (reference sequence). The DNA of the CDR3 is TGTGCCACCAGCAGTCTAAAAGGGGGACTAGCGGGACTCGAGCAGTACTTC. Its translation is CATSSLKGGLAGLEQYF. The variable domain in full, completed from reference TRBV15 and TRBJ2-7, reads DAMVIQNPRYQVTQFGKPVTLSCSQTLNHNVMYWYQQKSSQAPKLLFHYYDKDFNNEADTPDNFQSRRPNTSFCFLDIRSPGLGDTAMYLCATSSLKGGLAGLEQYFGPGTRLTVT.

The chain has TRBV6-5 and TRBJ2-2, with TRBD2 matching over 11 bases. Trimming at V came to 6 bases and at J to 9 bases, leaving 3 bases not matched to a gene. The CDR3 is 13 amino acids. Looked up from germline, CDR1 is MNHEY and CDR2 is SVGAGI. The CDR3 loop is CASRRTSGRELFF. The CDR3, as DNA: TGTGCCAGCAGGCGGACTAGCGGGCGGGAGCTGTTTTTT.

This sequence joins TRBV7-3 and TRBJ2-1, with a weak D call TRBD2 (5 bases). Trimming cost V 5 bases and J 1 base, with 12 bases left between them. This CDR3 contains 15 residues. Germline V gene data show CDR1 as SGHTA and CDR2 as FQGTGA. CDR3: CASSTSGVSYNEQFF. CDR3 DNA: TGTGCCAGCAGCACAAGCGGAGTTTCCTACAATGAGCAGTTCTTC.

Concerning this clone itself: The sample carries other DNA sequences with the same CDR3. The chain combines TRBV28 with TRBJ2-5; 7 bases line up with TRBD1. The tail of the sequence fits TRBJ2-7 better, so the J call may be wrong. The CDR3 has 14 amino acids. In germline, CDR1 is MDHEN, CDR2 SYDVKM. CDR3 in DNA: TGTGCCAGCAGTCTCGCAGGGGGCTCCTACGAGCAGTACTTC. Translation gives CASSLAGGSYEQYF.

The chain uses TRBV19 and TRBJ1-1; D unclear. Germline CDR1 is LNHDA and CDR2 is SQIVND (reference sequence). Trimming left V 3 bases short and J 0 bases short, with 8 bases between. The CDR3 has 14 residues. CDR3 nucleotide sequence: TGTGCCAGTAGTATCGGGTTCTTGAACACTGAAGCTTTCTTT. Protein: CASSIGFLNTEAFF.

This clone was picked up one time. This specimen includes other DNA sequences encoding the same CDR3. The J gene is TRBJ2-1, the V gene TRBV9; D possibly corresponds to TRBD2 (6 bases). The CDR3 has 14 residues. Germline CDR1 is SGDLS and CDR2 is YYNGEE. V lost 3 bases to trimming and J lost 0 bases, with 7 bases between them. The CDR3, as DNA: TGTGCCAGCAGCGGCGGGGACTCCTACAATGAGCAGTTCTTC. Its translation is CASSGGDSYNEQFF.

The rearrangement uses TRBV4-3 and TRBJ1-2; D is possibly TRBD1 (5 bases). The V gene lost 0 bases and the J gene lost 4 bases, with 9 bases spanning the gap. The CDR3 has 14 residues. Germline V CDR1 and CDR2: LGHNA, YSLEER. This chain's CDR3 is CASSQDHGGYGYTF. CDR3 nucleotide sequence: TGCGCCAGCAGCCAAGATCACGGGGGCTATGGCTACACCTTC.

The chain links TRBV25-1 to TRBJ2-3; 13 bases line up with TRBD2. With V trimmed by 5 bases and J by 6 bases, 8 bases remained unmatched. The CDR3 spans 16 residues. CDR1 is MGHDK, CDR2 SYGVNS, per germline. CDR3: CASSPATSGRMDTQYF. Here the CDR3 DNA reads TGTGCCAGCAGTCCCGCGACTAGCGGGAGGATGGATACGCAGTATTTT. Supplemented by reference TRBV25-1 and TRBJ2-3, the full variable domain reads EADIYQTPRYLVIGTGKKITLECSQTMGHDKMYWYQQDPGMELHLIHYSYGVNSTEKGDLSSESTVSRIRTEHFPLTLESARPSHTSQYLCASSPATSGRMDTQYFGPGTRLTVL.

This chain links TRBV7-2 with TRBJ2-5, with 7 bases lining up with TRBD1. With 0 bases clipped from V and 6 bases from J, the junction kept 4 bases outside the gene matches. This CDR3 comprises 14 residues. Germline V gene data show CDR1 as SGHTA and CDR2 as FQGNSA. CDR3 region: CASSLARGRQTQYF. For the CDR3, the DNA is TGTGCCAGCAGCTTAGCAAGGGGGCGGCAGACCCAGTACTTC.